This T cell receptor beta chain is drawn from a study of blood T cell repertoires in COVID-19. Study at large: The cDNA or gDNA used as material had been derived from T cells, B-cell-depleted T cells, or PBMCs.

In the original processing: Researchers report that nucleated cell counts were estimated from reference gene primer amplification. Sequenced by immunoSEQ multiplex PCR; TCRdb stores in-frame clones only, minus some. From that table come the V and J calls and clone size; the DNA was used to work out D and trimming. Of a few hundred thousand clones in the sample, 89% were seen once. The germline V gene has CDR1 SEHNR and CDR2 FQNEAQ (reference sequence). The CDR3 is made up of 14 amino acids. V gave up 5 bases and J gave up 1 base, with 11 bases separating them. The rearrangement joins TRBV7-9 to TRBJ1-1; D may be TRBD1 (5 bases). The sequence derives from a man aged 18 to 30 who had recovered from COVID-19. The sample taken for sequencing was peripheral blood. CDR3 sequence (DNA): TGTGCCAGCAGCCCGTGGGACTCGAACACTGAAGCTTTCTTT. Translated, it gives CASSPWDSNTEAFF.